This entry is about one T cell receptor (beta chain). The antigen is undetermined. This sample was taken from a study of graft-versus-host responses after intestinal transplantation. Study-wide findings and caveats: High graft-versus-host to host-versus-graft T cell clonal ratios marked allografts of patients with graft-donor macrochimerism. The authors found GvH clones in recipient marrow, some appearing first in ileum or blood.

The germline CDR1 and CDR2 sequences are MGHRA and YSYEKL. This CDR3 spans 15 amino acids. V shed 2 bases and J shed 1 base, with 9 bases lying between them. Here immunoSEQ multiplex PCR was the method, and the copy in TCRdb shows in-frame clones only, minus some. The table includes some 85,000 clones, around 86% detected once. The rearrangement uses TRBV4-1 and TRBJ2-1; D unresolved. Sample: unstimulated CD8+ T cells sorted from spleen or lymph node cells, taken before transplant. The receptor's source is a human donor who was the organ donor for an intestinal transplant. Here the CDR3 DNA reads TGCGCCAGCAGCCAATCAACCGGGTCCTACAATGAGCAGTTCTTC. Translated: CASSQSTGSYNEQFF.